This T cell receptor beta chain was found in a study of regulatory T cells in long-lasting Graves disease. This clonotype was counted many times. What it binds is not known. The time point: newly diagnosed GD, antithyroid drugs for less than 3 months. The authors made the TCR library using RNA they extracted from PBMCs. To make TCR beta libraries, researchers used iRepertoire HTBI primers and Arm-PCR of CDR3 regions. TCRdb re-analysed the multiplex PCR reads in MiXCR, keeping a single row per CDR3 protein. The sample lists roughly 560,000 distinct CDR3 sequences; around 11% were seen once. The study, taken as a whole, reports: TRBV28, TRBJ1-2 and TRBJ2-5 emerged as the favored segments in persistent disease.

The CDR3 is 17 amino acids. The germline CDR1 and CDR2 sequences are SGHNT and YENEEA. The V gene end was trimmed by 1 base and the J gene end by 10 bases; junction bases not matched to a gene: 9. The same data also went into a second study, on T cells in Graves' hyperthyroidism and ophthalmopathy. According to that study: An initial round of RT-PCR targeting the TCR CDR3 relied on the HTBI primer set. Before onset, ophthalmopathy was predicted by the model a median around 6 months earlier.

The chain joins TRBV11-3 to TRBJ2-1; 14 nucleotides align to TRBD2. This sequence originates from a woman in her twenties or thirties with Graves disease. Sequenced here: peripheral blood mononuclear cells (PBMCs), sampled at new diagnosis, from a patient treated with antithyroid drugs. CDR3 amino acids: CASSLGWGLAGEGEQFF. Written as DNA, the CDR3 is TGTGCCAGCAGCTTAGGGTGGGGACTAGCGGGAGAGGGGGAGCAGTTCTTC.